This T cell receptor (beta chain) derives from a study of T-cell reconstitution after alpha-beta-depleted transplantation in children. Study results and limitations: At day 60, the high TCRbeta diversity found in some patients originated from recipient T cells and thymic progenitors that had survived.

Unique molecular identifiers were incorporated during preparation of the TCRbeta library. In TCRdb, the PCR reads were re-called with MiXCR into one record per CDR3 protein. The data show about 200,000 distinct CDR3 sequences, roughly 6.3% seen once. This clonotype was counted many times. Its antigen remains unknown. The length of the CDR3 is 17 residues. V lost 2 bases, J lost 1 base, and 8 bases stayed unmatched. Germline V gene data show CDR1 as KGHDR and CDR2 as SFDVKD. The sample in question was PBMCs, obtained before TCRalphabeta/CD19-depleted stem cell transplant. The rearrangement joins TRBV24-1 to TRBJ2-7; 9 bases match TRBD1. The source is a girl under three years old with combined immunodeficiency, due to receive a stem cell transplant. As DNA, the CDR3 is TGTGCCACCAGTGATTCGGACAGGGGCGCCTCTTCCTACGAGCAGTACTTC. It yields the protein CATSDSDRGASSYEQYF.